A single sample is the source of the 18 T cell receptor beta chains below, sequenced in a study of breast tumors, draining lymph nodes, adjacent tissues. TCRdb used MiXCR to reprocess the multiplex PCR reads, holding one entry per CDR3 protein. The sample contains around 170,000 distinct CDR3 sequences, about 30% of which appear only once. Axillary draining lymph nodes of breast cancer patients supplied the node samples. The sequenced sample was axillary lymph node tissue. Source of these receptors: a female donor with breast cancer. Some clones in this sample may be carry-over from other donors' samples.

This clonotype came up many times. The chain employs TRBV20-1 and TRBJ2-5, with TRBD2 matching 10 bases. Germline CDR1 is DFQATT and CDR2 is SNEGSKA (reference sequence). The CDR3 has 14 residues. Unmatched junction bases numbered 4, after V lost 2 bases and J lost 4 bases. CDR3 sequence (DNA): TGCAGTGCTAGACACCCTAGCGGGGGAGAGACCCAGTACTTC. Protein: CSARHPSGGETQYF.

Worth noting for this clonotype: The final CDR3 position lacks the conserved phenylalanine or tryptophan, pointing to a likely read error. V gene TRBV15 combines with J gene TRBJ1-4; 8 bases agree with TRBD1. With 4 bases clipped from V and 0 bases from J, the junction kept 10 bases outside the gene matches. This CDR3 is 18 amino acids long. Germline assignment: CDR1 LNHNV and CDR2 YYDKDF (reference sequence). CDR3 protein: CATSTARDRTPTNEKLFL. The CDR3 nucleotides read TGTGCCACCAGCACGGCGCGGGACAGGACCCCAACTAATGAAAAACTGTTTCTC.

With regard to this clonotype: It may be a read error: a sequence one base away is much more abundant. CDR3 loop: CASSNSHQAYEQYF. In DNA, the CDR3 is TGTGCCAGCAGTAACTCGCACCAAGCCTACGAGCAGTACTTC. V gene TRBV6-6 combines with J gene TRBJ2-7; no clear D gene. The germline CDR1 and CDR2 sequences are MNHNY and SVGAGI (reference sequence). The CDR3 spans 14 residues.

This clonotype was detected ten times or more. The junction departs from germline at one end; a sequencing error may be responsible. The chain recombines TRBV7-7 with TRBJ2-5; 9 bases match TRBD2. Germline lookup yields CDR1 SSHAT and CDR2 FNYEAQ (reference sequence). The CDR3 covers 18 residues. The CDR3 reads CASSSSLAGGTDQETQYF. CDR3 bases: TGTGCTAGCAGCTCGTCACTAGCGGGTGGCACCGACCAAGAGACCCAGTACTTC.

In its sample, this clonotype was seen a few times. This may be a read error: a much more frequent sequence differs by one nucleotide. The rearrangement links TRBV7-3 to TRBJ2-5; D is unclear. This CDR3 has 15 amino acids. CDR1 SGHTA and CDR2 FQGTGA come from the germline V gene. Written as DNA, the CDR3 is TGTGCCAGCAGCTTAACCGGCGACCGACAAGAGACCCAGCACTTC. It is translated as CASSLTGDRQETQHF.

The V call is TRBV3-1, the J call TRBJ1-1; TRBD1 matches at 8 bases. V was pared by 1 base and J by 7 bases, with 8 bases of the junction left unmatched. The germline CDR1 and CDR2 sequences are LGHDT and YNNKEL (reference sequence). The CDR3 spans 15 residues. Written as DNA, the CDR3 is TGTGCCAGCAGCCAAGGGACCCGACAGGGGAGTGAAGCTTTCTTT. Translating it yields CASSQGTRQGSEAFF.

This clonotype showed up many times. The V call is TRBV7-6, the J call TRBJ2-2, with TRBD2 identical over 13 bases. The germline gives CDR1 SGHVS, CDR2 FNYEAQ. The V segment lost 4 bases and the J segment 0 bases; nucleotides outside the gene matches: 5. CDR3 length: 18 residues. Here the CDR3 reads CASSSRLAGGSNTGELFF. The CDR3 DNA is TGTGCCAGCAGCTCTAGACTAGCGGGGGGCTCGAACACCGGGGAGCTGTTTTTT.

V gene TRBV18 combines with J gene TRBJ1-1; 8 bases fit TRBD1. This CDR3 comprises 15 residues. CDR1 and CDR2 from the germline V gene are KGHSH and LQKENI. V lost 1 base to trimming and J lost 1 base; unmatched junction nucleotides: 2. Here the CDR3 DNA reads TGTGCCAGCTCACCACGGACAGGGACGAACACTGAAGCTTTCTTT. This gives the protein CASSPRTGTNTEAFF.

Comment on this clonotype: Its ends do not fully match the called genes, so a read error is possible. The chain links TRBV11-2 to TRBJ1-6, with D possibly matching TRBD1 (5 bases). The germline CDR1 and CDR2 sequences are SGHAT and FQNNGV. The CDR3 loop spans 15 amino acids. The CDR3 nucleotides read TGTGCCAGCAGCTACGATCAGGGCTATAATTCACCCCTCCGCTTT. Translation gives CASSYDQGYNSPLRF.

This clonotype was seen at least ten times. For the CDR3, the DNA is TGTGCCATCAGTGACGGGAGGGTTGAAAAACTGTTTTTT. It codes for CAISDGRVEKLFF. This chain joins TRBV10-3 and TRBJ1-4; D remains unclear. Trimming cost V 3 bases and J 7 bases, with 9 bases left between them. CDR1 ENHRY and CDR2 SYGVKD come from the germline V gene. The CDR3 totals 13 residues.

The J gene is TRBJ2-7, the V gene TRBV28; D is uncertain. Looked up from germline, CDR1 is MDHEN and CDR2 is SYDVKM. The V gene lost 5 bases and the J gene lost 2 bases, with 16 bases spanning the gap. This CDR3 contains 15 residues. CDR3 sequence reads: CASSLGRYPPYEQYF. CDR3 nucleotides: TGTGCCAGCAGTCTTGGTAGATACCCCCCCTACGAGCAGTACTTC.

This clonotype occurred many times. This chain uses TRBV6-1 with TRBJ2-7; D tentatively fits TRBD1 or TRBD2 (6 bases each). Between the trimmed V and J ends, which lost 3 bases and 0 bases, there was a span of 15 bases. The CDR3 covers 16 residues. Germline lookup yields CDR1 MNHNS and CDR2 SASEGT. DNA of the CDR3: TGTGCCAGCAGTGACCTCGGGGGCTCAAGCTCCTACGAGCAGTACTTC. Protein product: CASSDLGGSSSYEQYF.

This clonotype has at least ten counts. The conserved final phenylalanine or tryptophan is absent from the CDR3, which likely points to a read error. The DNA is left out, because the CDR3 cannot be placed on it with certainty; the CDR3 is given as TCRdb lists it. The gene calls are TRBV7-9 and TRBJ1-2; the table's D gene call, TRBD1, was not cross checked with the DNA. Germline CDR1 is SEHNR and CDR2 is FQNEAQ (reference sequence). From its first to its last residue, the CDR3 has 11 amino acids. CDR3 sequence reads: CASSYLGDRVL.

Ten or more counts support this clonotype. A much larger clone lies a single base off, so this may be a read error. The chain's CDR3 is CASGGGRAANEQFF. CDR3 in DNA: TGTGCCAGCGGCGGCGGGAGGGCCGCAAATGAGCAGTTCTTC. The J gene is TRBJ2-1, the V gene TRBV11-3, with 9 nucleotides matching TRBD2. The CDR3 consists of 14 residues. V shed 8 bases, J shed 7 bases, and the junction held 9 bases outside the gene matches. From germline, CDR1 is SGHNT and CDR2 YENEEA.

In this sample, this clonotype turned up once. This sequence joins TRBV10-3 and TRBJ1-2, with 10 bases lining up with TRBD1. The CDR3 loop spans 15 amino acids. The V and J ends lost 7 bases and 1 base, in that order; junction bases with no gene match: 6. Germline V gene sequence: CDR1 ENHRY, CDR2 SYGVKD. The CDR3 DNA reads TGTGCCATCACCCTTGGGACAGGGGTTAACTATGGCTACACCTTC. It codes for CAITLGTGVNYGYTF.

This clonotype occurred a few times. Germline and junction disagree at one end, which may indicate a read error. The V gene is TRBV6-5, the J gene TRBJ1-4, with no clear D. Germline loops: CDR1 MNHEY, CDR2 SVGAGI. This CDR3 has 15 amino acids. The CDR3 loop reads CASSHSETSNEKLFF. As DNA, the CDR3 is TGTGCCAGCAGTCACTCGGAGACATCGAATGAAAAACTGTTTTTT.

V usage is TRBV5-1 and J usage is TRBJ1-6, with D unclear. The CDR3 is 13 amino acids. V was trimmed by 4 bases and J by 15 bases, leaving 17 bases between them. Germline assignment: CDR1 SGHRS and CDR2 YFSETQ. The CDR3 region is CASSAIGEGDLHF. For the CDR3, the DNA is TGCGCCAGCAGCGCCATCGGGGAGGGAGACCTCCACTTT.

This clonotype has ten or more counts. The chain is built from TRBV7-6 and TRBJ2-1; D is perhaps TRBD2 (5 bases). Trimming stripped 1 base from V and 0 bases from J, with 7 bases between. Germline V gene sequence: CDR1 SGHVS, CDR2 FNYEAQ. There are 15 residues in the CDR3. For the CDR3, the DNA is TGTGCCAGCAGCTTAGACGGGGACTCCTACAATGAGCAGTTCTTC. Protein sequence: CASSLDGDSYNEQFF.